The table lists the clone carrying this T cell receptor (beta chain) with a few counts. Antigen unknown. This sample was taken from a study of CD8 T cells in ankylosing spondylitis. The ends were cut back, 4 bases at V and 3 bases at J, with 10 bases in the middle. CDR1 is LNHNV, CDR2 YYDKDF, per germline (reference sequence). The length of the CDR3 is 14 residues. TCRdb re-derived calls from the 5' RACE reads in MiXCR, one entry per CDR3 protein. The table lists roughly 440,000 distinct CDR3 sequences, over 15% of them singletons. Findings and limits, study-wide: Characteristic of ankylosing spondylitis blood, it appeared, was a TCR beta motif comprising eight highly homologous variants. Disease-linked clones were reportedly significantly enriched in matched ankylosing spondylitis synovial fluid.

This chain links TRBV15 with TRBJ2-1; possibly TRBD2 for D (6 bases). This TCR was sampled from a male donor with ankylosing spondylitis. The source material was blood, either unsorted or a sorted T cell fraction (not recorded which). The CDR3: CATSNGGDYNEQFF. The CDR3 nucleotides read TGTGCCACCAGCAACGGCGGGGACTACAATGAGCAGTTCTTC.